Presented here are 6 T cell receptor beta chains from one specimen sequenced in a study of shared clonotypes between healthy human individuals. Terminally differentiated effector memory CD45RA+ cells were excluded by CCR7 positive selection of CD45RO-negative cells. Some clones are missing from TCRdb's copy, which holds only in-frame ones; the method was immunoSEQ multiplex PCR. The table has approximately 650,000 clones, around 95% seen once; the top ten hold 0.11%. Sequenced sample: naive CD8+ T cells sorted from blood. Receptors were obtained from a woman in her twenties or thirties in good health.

The chain's CDR3 is CASSLEVGRGQETQYF. CDR3 coding DNA: TGTGCCAGCAGCTTAGAGGTCGGGCGGGGACAAGAGACCCAGTACTTC. V gene TRBV11-2 combines with J gene TRBJ2-5; maybe TRBD2 (6 bases). Germline loops: CDR1 SGHAT, CDR2 FQNNGV. The CDR3 extends over 16 amino acids. The V end lost 0 bases, the J end lost 2 bases, and 13 bases lay between the germline ends.

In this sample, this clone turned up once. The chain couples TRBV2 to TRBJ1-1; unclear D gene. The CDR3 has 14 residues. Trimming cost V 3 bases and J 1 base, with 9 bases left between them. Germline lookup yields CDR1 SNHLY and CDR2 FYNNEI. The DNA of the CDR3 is TGTGCCAGCAGTGATACGCGGAAGAACACTGAAGCTTTCTTT. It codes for CASSDTRKNTEAFF.

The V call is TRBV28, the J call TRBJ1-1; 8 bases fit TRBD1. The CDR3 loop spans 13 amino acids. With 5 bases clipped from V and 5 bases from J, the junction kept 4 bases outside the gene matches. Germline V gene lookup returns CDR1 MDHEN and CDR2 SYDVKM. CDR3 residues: CASSPDRETEAFF. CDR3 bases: TGTGCCAGCAGTCCGGACAGGGAGACTGAAGCTTTCTTT.

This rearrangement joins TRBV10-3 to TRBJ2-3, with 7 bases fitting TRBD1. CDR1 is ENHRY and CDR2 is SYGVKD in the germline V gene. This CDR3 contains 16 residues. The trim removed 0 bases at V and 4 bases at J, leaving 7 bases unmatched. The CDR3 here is CAISESSTGLSDTQYF. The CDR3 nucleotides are TGTGCCATCAGTGAGTCGTCGACAGGGTTATCAGATACGCAGTATTTT.

CDR3 residues: CASAIRTPGNTIYF. The CDR3 nucleotides read TGTGCCAGCGCCATTCGGACGCCTGGAAACACCATATATTTT. The chain uses TRBV27 and TRBJ1-3; no firm D call. The CDR3 is 14 residues long. V dropped 8 bases and J dropped 2 bases, with 13 bases sitting between them. The V gene's germline CDR1 is MNHEY and CDR2 SMNVEV (reference sequence).

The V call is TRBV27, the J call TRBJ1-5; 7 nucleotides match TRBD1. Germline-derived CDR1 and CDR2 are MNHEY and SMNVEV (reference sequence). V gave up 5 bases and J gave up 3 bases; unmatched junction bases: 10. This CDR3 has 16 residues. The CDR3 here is CASSTSRDRYNQPQHF. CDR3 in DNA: TGTGCCAGCAGTACGTCCCGGGACAGATACAATCAGCCCCAGCATTTT.